This TCR beta chain was captured in a study of CD8+CD57+ T cells in acquired aplastic anemia listed by TCRdb under 2018. Concerning the study at large: A mean of roughly 3.2 ug of DNA, ranging from roughly 0.2 to 30 ug, was extracted from sorted CD4+ and CD8+ cells. CD8+CD57+ expansion was defined as frequency above the mean frequency observed in healthy subjects.

The CDR3 holds 13 amino acids from the cysteine to the phenylalanine. This entry keeps only the CDR3 DNA: 39 bases, framed from base 1. From a lookup of the germline V gene (reference sequence), CDR1 and CDR2 are DFQATT and SNEGSKA. V gives up 5 bases and J gives up 1 base, and the segment between their germline ends measures 11 bases. A word on this clonotype: The antigen it binds to is not known. No much larger clone exists at a distance of one base, and base qualities are not known.

TCR beta VDJ combination and CDR3 sequence profiling used genomic DNA as the template. TCR repertoire sequencing was run on an Illumina HiSeq 2000. The authors processed their data as follows. TRBV/TRBJ rearrangement plots, CDR3 size and DJ length profiles, and Simpson's diversity index were used to evaluate the repertoires. The most abundant DNA sequence in the deep sequencing data was taken as the immunodominant clone. CDR3 amino acid sequences were checked for sharing across subjects and were also compared against the VDJdb database and published repertoires. TCRdb cleaned the public reads at Q25 with fastp, built clones with MiXCR and kept in-frame beta chains. Every CDR3 protein is listed once, alongside the most common genes and DNA of its rows. None of the V and J calls come from the authors' own analysis; TCRdb made them. This sample holds 200,000 to 250,000 distinct CDR3 sequences; about half were observed only once. The ten top clones hold just under 20% of the sample.

Expansion of CD8+CD57+ cells had been shown by flow cytometry in the patients chosen for sequencing. Every patient had severe acquired aplastic anemia, diagnosed using the International Study of Aplastic Anemia and Agranulocytosis and Camitta criteria. No therapy had been received by the patients at the time of blood sampling. In the study, sorted CD4+ and CD8+ blood T cells from patients with severe aplastic anemia and from healthy subjects underwent deep sequencing of TCR repertoires. Patients were enrolled under clinicaltrials.gov protocols 00001620, 01623167, 00001397, 00071045, 00081523 and 00961064 in the USA. Ficoll-Paque density gradient centrifugation was used to isolate peripheral blood mononuclear cells. CD4+ and CD8+ T cells were sorted by FACS or magnetic beads before DNA extraction. Overall study results and their limits: Around 30 CD8+ CDR3 sequences were shared between patients and controls but appeared highly expressed in patients and within their immunodominant clones. CD8+ Simpson's diversity did not differ significantly between patients and healthy controls (P=0.060).

The sequenced sample consisted of sorted CD4+, CD8+, or CD8+CD57+ T cells (not recorded which) from PBMCs. The chain employs TRBV20-1 and TRBJ2-5; 6 matching bases give a weak D call of TRBD1. This TCR was sampled from a human donor with aplastic anemia. In nucleotide form, the sequence is TGCAGTGCTCAAACAGGGACCCAAGAGACCCAGTACTTC. This codes for CSAQTGTQETQYF.